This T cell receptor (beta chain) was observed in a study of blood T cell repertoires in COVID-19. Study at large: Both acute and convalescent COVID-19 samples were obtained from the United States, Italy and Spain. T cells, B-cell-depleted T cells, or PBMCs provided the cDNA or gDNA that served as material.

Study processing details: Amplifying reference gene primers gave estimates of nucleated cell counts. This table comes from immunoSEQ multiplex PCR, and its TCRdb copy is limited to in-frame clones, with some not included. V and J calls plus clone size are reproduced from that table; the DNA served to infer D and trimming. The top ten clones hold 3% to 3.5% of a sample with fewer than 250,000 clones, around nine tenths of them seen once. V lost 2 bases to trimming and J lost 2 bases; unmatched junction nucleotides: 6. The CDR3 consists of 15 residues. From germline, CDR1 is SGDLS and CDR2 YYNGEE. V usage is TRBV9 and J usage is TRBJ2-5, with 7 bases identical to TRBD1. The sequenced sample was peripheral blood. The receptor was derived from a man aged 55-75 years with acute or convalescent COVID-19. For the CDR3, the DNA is TGTGCCAGCAGCGTTACCGGGACAGTGCAAGAGACCCAGTACTTC. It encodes CASSVTGTVQETQYF.